This entry lists 2 T cell receptor beta chains sequenced from one sample in a study of breast tumors, draining lymph nodes, adjacent tissues. TCRdb called the multiplex PCR reads again in MiXCR, with one record for every CDR3 protein. Among 20,000 to 25,000 distinct CDR3 sequences listed, 68% were seen once. The sequenced sample was tumor-adjacent breast tissue. All receptors derive from a female donor with breast cancer. Some clones in this sample may be carry-over from other donors' samples.

The gene calls are TRBV30 and TRBJ1-2, with D unresolved. The CDR3 sequence is 13 residues long. Trimming pared 2 bases from V and 4 bases from J, leaving 11 bases between. Germline V gene lookup returns CDR1 GTSNPN and CDR2 SVGIG (reference sequence). CDR3 nucleotides: TGTGCCTGGAGTTTTCGGGGTGGCTATGGCTACACCTTC. Its translation is CAWSFRGGYGYTF.

The rearrangement links TRBV29-1 to TRBJ1-2; the D is unclear. This CDR3 has 13 residues. Trimming left V 3 bases short and J 5 bases short, with 13 bases between. CDR1 is SQVTM, CDR2 ANQGSEA, per germline. Here the CDR3 reads CSVEWRWGYGYTF. CDR3 nucleotide sequence: TGCAGCGTTGAGTGGCGGTGGGGATATGGCTACACCTTC. The complete variable domain, with remaining parts taken from reference TRBV29-1 and TRBJ1-2, reads SAVISQKPSRDICQRGTSLTIQCQVDSQVTMMFWYRQQPGQSLTLIATANQGSEATYESGFVIDKFPISRPNLTFSTLTVSNMSPEDSSIYLCSVEWRWGYGYTFGSGTRLTVV.